The clone carrying this T cell receptor beta chain has just one count. Germline loops: CDR1 SEHNR, CDR2 FQNEAQ (reference sequence). After removal of 3 bases from V and 3 bases from J, the junction contained 5 bases not matched to a gene. This CDR3 is 15 amino acids long. TCRdb's copy holds only in-frame clones and misses some; the assay was immunoSEQ multiplex PCR. The data hold about 60,000 clones, with 80% to 95% observed a single time. The data belong to a study of blood T cell repertoires in COVID-19. About the study: PBMCs, B-cell-depleted T cells, or T cells provided the cDNA or gDNA that made up the material.

The sequencing sample was made of peripheral blood. The V call is TRBV7-9, the J call TRBJ1-3; 7 bases align to TRBD1. The source is a man aged 55-75 years with acute or convalescent COVID-19. The CDR3 reads CASSLGDRVGNTIYF. In DNA, the CDR3 is TGTGCCAGCAGCTTGGGAGACAGGGTTGGAAACACCATATATTTT.